The rows below give T cell receptor beta chains drawn from one sample of a study of blood T cell repertoires in COVID-19. Data came from immunoSEQ multiplex PCR; TCRdb stores just in-frame clones and leaves some out. The table includes over 400,000 clones, about nine tenths detected once. Sequencing was performed on PBMCs or T cells enriched from blood (not recorded which). The receptors derive from a woman aged 60 to 75 who had recovered from COVID-19. Each CDR3 is given without its conserved first and last residue. The order of the fields is V gene, CDR3 protein.

V: TRBV7-9
CDR3: ASSLLAGIYTEAF

V: TRBV3-1/TRBV3-2
CDR3: AIPNGNTIY

V: TRBV3-1/TRBV3-2
CDR3: ASSQVTGNYGYT

V: TRBV4-1
CDR3: ASSQGRSGGADTQY

V: TRBV7-9
CDR3: ASSLYGSSTNEKLF

V: TRBV30
CDR3: AWSVRSGHTDTQY

V: TRBV14
CDR3: ASSPYGETEAF

V: TRBV19
CDR3: ASGPRGINQPQH

V: TRBV7-2
CDR3: ASSFRLAGDPQRF

V: TRBV11-3
CDR3: ASSRDRATLNTEAF

V: TRBV23-1
CDR3: ASSQSFRLGYEQY